This entry describes one TCR beta chain. This sample is drawn from a study of cytomegalovirus exposure and HLA in healthy donors. PCR was performed using 60 Vbeta and 13 Jbeta primers. The table came from immunoSEQ multiplex PCR; TCRdb's copy has only in-frame clones and leaves some out. Of under 110,000 clones in the sample, just over 70% were seen once. The TCR comes from a boy between 10 and 17 years old in good health and CMV-seronegative. Sequenced material: PBMCs.

The CDR3 loop reads CASQFRVAGATGELFF. In DNA form, the CDR3 reads TGTGCCAGCCAATTTAGAGTAGCGGGAGCCACCGGGGAGCTGTTTTTT. V and J are TRBV6-9 and TRBJ2-2; 9 nucleotides align to TRBD2. Germline V gene sequence: CDR1 MNHGY, CDR2 SVAAGI. The CDR3 has 16 amino acids. Trimming at V came to 8 bases and at J to 4 bases, leaving 11 bases not matched to a gene.